Listed below are T cell receptor beta chains from one sample, sequenced in a study of vaccination and CD4 T cells after COVID-19. TCRdb reanalysed the PCR reads using MiXCR and keeps one entry per CDR3 protein. The profile covers about 23,000 distinct CDR3 sequences, with around 43% appearing a single time and approximately 19% taken by the ten largest. Their target antigens are unknown. Material: CD4+ T cells from blood, cultured in vitro, obtained before SARS-CoV-2 vaccination. Source of these receptors: a human donor who received a COVID-19 vaccine. CDR3s leave out the opening cysteine and the closing phenylalanine or tryptophan. The order of the fields is V gene, clone size, J gene, CDR3 protein. Clone size appears in some rows only: once, few, many, or a class for an expanded clone.

TRBV20-1	few	TRBJ2-5	SAPDGQETQY
TRBV24-1	NA	TRBJ2-3	ATSDPQGTGPDTQY
TRBV20-1	few	TRBJ2-3	SAWDTRTDTQY
TRBV6-1	once	TRBJ2-3	ASTGGQGDTQY
TRBV6-2/TRBV6-3	NA	TRBJ2-5	ASSYSARGYQETQY
TRBV28	NA	TRBJ1-2	ASCTLVGYGYT
TRBV24-1	NA	TRBJ2-2	ATSGSGEIQVSGELF
TRBV7-8	NA	TRBJ2-1	ASSTPGRHYNEQF
TRBV15	medium-sized	TRBJ2-2	ATSSHDRGARAGELF
TRBV5-1	NA	TRBJ2-5	ASSLTGGGGETQY
TRBV6-1	few	TRBJ2-1	ASSGREPFYNEQF
TRBV20-1	NA	TRBJ2-1	SARFSYNEQF
TRBV3-1	NA	TRBJ1-6	ASSQERTGGVVVSPLH
TRBV7-2	NA	TRBJ2-5	ASSWTGGGETQC
TRBV30	NA	TRBJ2-1	AWSVGPPTYNEQF
TRBV7-6	NA	TRBJ1-6	ASSPGTSNSPLH
TRBV18	NA	TRBJ1-1	ASLRTANTEAF
TRBV7-2	NA	TRBJ2-2	ASSWLGQGAGELF
TRBV20-1	few	TRBJ2-1	SASSGGAYNEQF
TRBV5-1	NA	TRBJ2-5	ASSPRAGGHQETQY
TRBV15	NA	TRBJ2-5	ATSRVLAAAQETQY
TRBV20-1	few	TRBJ1-4	SASFSTSTNEKLF
TRBV10-3	NA	TRBJ1-1	AISESMVPGPRGTEAF
TRBV6-1	once	TRBJ2-1	ASSGRGYNEQF
TRBV5-1	NA	TRBJ2-7	ASSLVVSGGEQY
TRBV6-5	few	TRBJ2-5	ASSYGTQGETQY
TRBV7-9	NA	TRBJ1-6	ASSLSRTNSPLH
TRBV20-1	few	TRBJ1-2	SARDRANYGYT
TRBV7-9	NA	TRBJ1-3	ASSLAGTAGNTIY
TRBV12-3/TRBV12-4	NA	TRBJ1-6	ASRRRDRGHNSPLH
TRBV7-2	few	TRBJ1-5	ASSSGLVWPQH
TRBV12-5	once	TRBJ2-5	ASGPGGPFLAGETQY
TRBV6-2/TRBV6-3	few	TRBJ1-1	ASSLLGSAEAF
TRBV24-1	few	TRBJ2-6	ATSDPYGPSGANVLT
TRBV28	NA	TRBJ2-1	ASSLFNEQF
TRBV18	few	TRBJ2-5	ASSSTRETQY
TRBV29-1	NA	TRBJ2-7	SVGRGTISSYEQY
TRBV4-2	NA	TRBJ1-1	ASSLRDREITEAF
TRBV18	NA	TRBJ2-5	ASSPRGLQETQY
TRBV12-3/TRBV12-4	NA	TRBJ1-2	ASRKPGLIEAYGYT
TRBV6-1	NA	TRBJ2-7	ASTRSQGGSYEQY
TRBV6-5	few	TRBJ2-2	ASSYSMAGAVGELF
TRBV27	NA	TRBJ1-6	ASSFGGGSYNSPLH
TRBV2	once	TRBJ2-2	ASIPTRGGELF
TRBV2	NA	TRBJ2-5	ASSEGQGIETQY
TRBV12-5	NA	TRBJ1-5	ASGLQEGQPQH
TRBV10-3	NA	TRBJ1-1	ATSIPKVTGTGTEAF
TRBV7-2	NA	TRBJ1-1	ASSANLGGLTEAF
TRBV27	NA	TRBJ1-2	ASSFRTGGRASNYGYT
TRBV6-1	NA	TRBJ1-1	ASTPRSVLTEAF
TRBV5-5	NA	TRBJ1-5	ASSPEDRVNQPQH
TRBV7-9	NA	TRBJ2-3	ASSPGTGFTDTQY
TRBV6-1	few	TRBJ2-3	ASRPGTGAGGSTDTQY
TRBV7-2	few	TRBJ2-7	ASSLEDRGHYGYEQY